This TCR beta chain was sequenced during a study of cytomegalovirus exposure and HLA in healthy donors. Remarks on this clone: Other DNA sequences from this sample encode an identical CDR3 as well.

PCR amplification relied on 60 Vbeta primers (plus 13 Jbeta primers). Assay used: immunoSEQ multiplex PCR; TCRdb lists only in-frame clones, some missing. The data hold 160,000 or so clones, with roughly 80% observed a single time. The CDR3 is 15 residues long. V lost 3 bases to trimming and J lost 3 bases; unmatched junction nucleotides: 4. The germline gives CDR1 KGHSH, CDR2 LQKENI. The V and J genes are TRBV18 and TRBJ1-5, with 8 bases fitting TRBD1. This TCR came from a male donor in good health and CMV-seropositive. Sequencing used PBMCs. The CDR3 DNA reads TGTGCCAGCTCACCCCCGGGACAGGACAATCAGCCCCAGCATTTT. As protein: CASSPPGQDNQPQHF.